One and the same sample provided the 17 T cell receptor beta chains below, sequenced in a study of lymphopenia after photon versus proton radiotherapy. Profiling relied on immunoSEQ multiplex PCR, and the TCRdb table lists in-frame clones only, not all of them. The sample holds about 50,000 clones, about 92% seen once. This sample comprised peripheral blood, obtained from a patient treated with photon-based radiotherapy. These receptors originate from a woman aged 40 to 50 with cholangiocarcinoma.

This clone came up once. The CDR3 DNA is TGTGCCATCAGTGAGAACGAGGTGGCCGGGACAGAAGCTTTCTTT. This codes for CAISENEVAGTEAFF. The chain links TRBV10-3 to TRBJ1-1, with a tentative D call TRBD1 (6 bases). Germline values: CDR1 ENHRY, CDR2 SYGVKD. The CDR3 covers 15 residues. V dropped 2 bases and J dropped 8 bases, with 18 bases sitting between them.

The rearrangement uses TRBV11-1 and TRBJ2-7; 7 nucleotides agree with TRBD1. The CDR3 runs to 13 residues. The V and J ends lost 6 bases and 2 bases, in that order; junction bases with no gene match: 4. Germline V lookup: CDR1 SGHAT, CDR2 FQDESV (reference sequence). The CDR3 DNA sequence: TGTGCCAGCAGACCCGGGACAGCCTACGAGCAGTACTTC. Encoded protein: CASRPGTAYEQYF.

The genes are TRBV5-4 and TRBJ2-7; 11 bases are a match to TRBD2. V shed 3 bases, J shed 0 bases, and the junction held 5 bases outside the gene matches. Germline CDR1 and CDR2: SGHNT and YYREEE (reference sequence). The CDR3 loop spans 16 amino acids. The CDR3 protein is CASSSRTSGSSYEQYF. Written as DNA, the CDR3 is TGTGCCAGCAGCTCGAGGACTAGCGGGTCCTCCTACGAGCAGTACTTC. The variable domain in full, with the rest retrieved from reference TRBV5-4 and TRBJ2-7, is ETGVTQSPTHLIKTRGQQVTLRCSSQSGHNTVSWYQQALGQGPQFIFQYYREEENGRGNFPPRFSGLQFPNYSSELNVNALELDDSALYLCASSSRTSGSSYEQYFGPGTRLTVT.

V gene TRBV10-1 combines with J gene TRBJ2-3; TRBD1 aligns across 8 bases. Germline loops: CDR1 WNHNN, CDR2 SYGVQD (reference sequence). The V gene end was trimmed by 10 bases and the J gene end by 3 bases; junction bases not matched to a gene: 9. The CDR3 runs 14 residues. This CDR3 is CATSRTGITDTQYF. The CDR3 nucleotides read TGCGCCACTTCGAGGACAGGGATTACAGATACGCAGTATTTT.

This chain connects TRBV7-9 to TRBJ2-7; 9 nucleotides match TRBD2. This CDR3 is 15 amino acids long. The trim removed 4 bases at V and 0 bases at J, leaving 4 bases unmatched. CDR1 SEHNR and CDR2 FQNEAQ come from the germline V gene (reference sequence). The CDR3 sequence is CASSYGTSHSYEQYF. The CDR3 region has the DNA TGTGCCAGCAGCTACGGGACTAGCCACTCCTACGAGCAGTACTTC.

The chain recombines TRBV5-4 with TRBJ2-1; weak D call: TRBD2 (5 bases). V was clipped by 1 base and J by 9 bases, with 17 bases between them. This CDR3 comprises 15 residues. Germline V gene data show CDR1 as SGHNT and CDR2 as YYREEE (reference sequence). CDR3 nucleotides: TGTGCCAGCAGCTTGTTGGGTAATAGCCGGGGTGAGCAGTTCTTC. Its translation: CASSLLGNSRGEQFF.

This chain links TRBV6-5 with TRBJ1-1; D not resolved. The CDR3 is 14 residues long. Germline assignment: CDR1 MNHEY and CDR2 SVGAGI. Trimming took 2 bases from V and 0 from J, leaving 7 bases between them. CDR3 sequence (DNA): TGTGCCAGCAGTTACGAGGCAGTGAACACTGAAGCTTTCTTT. Protein: CASSYEAVNTEAFF.

The rearrangement links TRBV6-6 to TRBJ1-1, with D maybe TRBD1 (5 bases). Deletions cut 6 bases from V and 2 bases from J, with 13 bases between. The germline V gene encodes CDR1 MNHNY and CDR2 SVGAGI (reference sequence). The CDR3 spans 14 residues. The CDR3 region has the DNA TGTGCCAGCAGCTCCCGGGGGTTCAACACTGAAGCTTTCTTT. Translated: CASSSRGFNTEAFF.

This clone appeared a single time. The chain carries TRBV4-1 and TRBJ1-2; 9 bases are shared with TRBD1. The CDR3 loop spans 17 amino acids. CDR1 and CDR2 (germline): MGHRA, YSYEKL. The ends lost 2 bases at V and 7 bases at J; junction bases unmatched: 14. The CDR3 DNA follows: TGCGCCAGCAGCCAAACCACAGGGGGCGCCCGGGGGAGTGGCTACACCTTC. Protein: CASSQTTGGARGSGYTF.

Here the CDR3 DNA reads TGTGCCAGCAGGGGGACTAGAAACCCCGGGGAGCTGTTTTTT. Protein sequence: CASRGTRNPGELFF. The chain uses TRBV2 and TRBJ2-2; the match to TRBD2 covers 8 bases. This CDR3 spans 14 amino acids. Germline values: CDR1 SNHLY, CDR2 FYNNEI. The V gene end was trimmed by 6 bases and the J gene end by 6 bases; junction bases not matched to a gene: 6.

This rearrangement joins TRBV6-5 to TRBJ1-2, with D perhaps TRBD1 (6 bases). The CDR3 consists of 15 residues. Germline V gene data show CDR1 as MNHEY and CDR2 as SVGAGI. The V end was cut by 0 bases, the J end by 4 bases, with 12 bases between. This CDR3 is CASSYSTQGLYGYTF. The CDR3 DNA reads as TGTGCCAGCAGTTACTCGACACAGGGACTCTATGGCTACACCTTC.

This CDR3 reads CASSGVDTEAFF. The CDR3 nucleotides are TGCGCCAGCAGCGGGGTTGACACTGAAGCTTTCTTT. This chain joins TRBV5-1 and TRBJ1-1; D is unresolved. The CDR3 sequence is 12 residues long. Germline-derived CDR1 and CDR2 are SGHRS and YFSETQ. V was pared by 4 bases and J by 3 bases, with 7 bases between.

The CDR3, as DNA: TGCGCCAGCTTCTCCGGGACGGAAAACACCGGGGAGCTGTTTTTT. Its translation is CASFSGTENTGELFF. The chain is built from TRBV5-1 and TRBJ2-2; D tentatively reads TRBD1 or TRBD2 (5 bases each). The CDR3 consists of 15 residues. Trimming took 7 bases from V and 2 from J, leaving 15 bases between them. CDR1 and CDR2 from the germline V gene are SGHRS and YFSETQ.

The chain couples TRBV28 to TRBJ2-7, with D unresolved. The germline gives CDR1 MDHEN, CDR2 SYDVKM. V lost 6 bases and J 4 bases, leaving 7 bases between the germline ends. This CDR3 has 11 residues. CDR3 region: CASSHVYEQYF. CDR3 DNA: TGTGCCAGCAGCCATGTGTACGAGCAGTACTTC.

This clone has just one count. The rearrangement uses TRBV7-9 and TRBJ2-2, with TRBD2 matching over 8 bases. After removal of 1 base from V and 5 bases from J, the junction contained 9 bases not matched to a gene. There are 17 residues in the CDR3. Germline CDR1 and CDR2: SEHNR and FQNEAQ (reference sequence). CDR3 nucleotides: TGTGCCAGCAGCTTAGAATCGGGAGGGCCTGGAACCGGGGAGCTGTTTTTT. Protein: CASSLESGGPGTGELFF.

V gene TRBV11-1 combines with J gene TRBJ1-3; 7 nucleotides align to TRBD1. There are 13 residues in the CDR3. CDR1 and CDR2 from the germline V gene are SGHAT and FQDESV (reference sequence). V lost 3 bases to trimming and J lost 9 bases; unmatched junction nucleotides: 5. CDR3 loop: CASSLTGSGTIYF. The CDR3 bases are TGTGCCAGCAGCTTGACAGGGAGTGGCACCATATATTTT. Filled out from reference TRBV11-1 and TRBJ1-3, the complete variable domain reads EAEVAQSPRYKITEKSQAVAFWCDPISGHATLYWYRQILGQGPELLVQFQDESVVDDSQLPKDRFSAERLKGVDSTLKIQPAELGDSAMYLCASSLTGSGTIYFGEGSWLTVV.

Here the CDR3 reads CASSPRSGVNTEAFF. CDR3 DNA sequence: TGTGCCAGCAGTCCACGTTCGGGGGTGAACACTGAAGCTTTCTTT. The chain carries TRBV2 and TRBJ1-1; tentative D call: TRBD1 (5 bases). V lost 5 bases and J 0 bases, leaving 13 bases between the germline ends. Per the germline V gene, CDR1 is SNHLY and CDR2 is FYNNEI. CDR3 size: 15 residues.